This T cell receptor beta chain was found in a study of graft-versus-host responses after intestinal transplantation. Here immunoSEQ multiplex PCR was the method, and the copy in TCRdb shows in-frame clones only, minus some. The sample carries about 120,000 clones, roughly nine tenths recorded once. Worth noting for this clone: Its cognate antigen is unknown.

This sequence was found in a human donor who received an intestinal transplant. Sequenced here: unstimulated CD4+ T cells sorted from spleen or lymph node cells, sampled before intestinal transplant.

The DNA of the CDR3 is TGTGCCAGTAGGAGGGGACAGGAGAACACTGAAGCTTTCTTT. Translation: CASRRGQENTEAFF. The chain links TRBV19 to TRBJ1-1; 8 bases line up with TRBD1. The trim removed 6 bases at V and 1 base at J, leaving 4 bases unmatched. The CDR3 is 14 residues long. CDR1 is LNHDA, CDR2 SQIVND, per germline (reference sequence).